This T cell receptor beta chain was observed in a study of cytomegalovirus exposure and HLA in healthy donors. With V trimmed by 7 bases and J by 7 bases, 9 bases remained unmatched. Germline assignment: CDR1 ENHRY and CDR2 SYGVKD. This CDR3 spans 13 amino acids. With 60 Vbeta and 13 Jbeta primers, the PCR was carried out. Only in-frame clones appear in the TCRdb table, and some are missing; sequencing was by immunoSEQ multiplex PCR. The sample lists some 150,000 clones; around 86% were seen once. A word on this clone: Its target is not known.

Overall study results and limits: A later analysis showed HLA-associated TCR beta chains outstripping equally common others in clonal expansion. In a later analysis, V- and J-gene trimming of beta chains associated with a DCLRE1C missense variant, replicated independently. Earlier results showed most TCR beta V segments being productive about 90% or about 30% of the time.

Sequencing was performed on PBMCs. The rearrangement joins TRBV10-3 to TRBJ1-2, with 7 nucleotides matching TRBD1. The sequence came from a woman younger than 45 in good health and CMV-seronegative. CDR3: CAITATGSGGYTF. The CDR3 DNA reads TGTGCCATCACTGCGACAGGGTCTGGTGGCTACACCTTC.